Below are 21 T cell receptor beta chains sequenced from a single sample in a study of graft-versus-host responses after intestinal transplantation. TCRdb keeps only in-frame clones here, not all; method: immunoSEQ multiplex PCR. The sample consists of some 120,000 clones, 90% to 95% of them appearing once. These receptors are not linked to any known antigen. This material consisted of unstimulated CD4+ T cells sorted from spleen or lymph node cells, taken before transplant. The source of these receptors is a human donor who was the organ donor for an intestinal transplant.

This clone turned up a few times. The chain combines TRBV6-6 with TRBJ2-3; D is unresolved. The CDR3 contains 16 residues. The V gene's germline CDR1 is MNHNY and CDR2 SVGAGI (reference sequence). Between the trimmed V and J ends, which lost 4 bases and 2 bases, there was a span of 16 bases. In nucleotides, the CDR3 is TGTGCCAGCAGTTCAGCGAAGAGTATTTCCACAGATACGCAGTATTTT. Translated, it gives CASSSAKSISTDTQYF.

The chain is built from TRBV21-1 and TRBJ2-4. TRBV21-1 is a listed pseudogene. This CDR3 comprises 12 residues. CDR3: CASTINKNIQYF. As DNA, the CDR3 is TGTGCCAGCACCATTAACAAAAACATTCAGTACTTC.

This clone was detected only once. The rearrangement links TRBV7-9 to TRBJ2-1, with 8 positions matching TRBD2. Germline loops: CDR1 SEHNR, CDR2 FQNEAQ (reference sequence). V was clipped by 5 bases and J by 0 bases; unmatched bases: 15. The CDR3 extends over 19 amino acids. CDR3 amino acids: CASSPRRSGSGSSYNEQFF. The CDR3 nucleotides read TGTGCCAGCAGCCCTAGGAGGAGCGGGAGTGGAAGCTCCTACAATGAGCAGTTCTTC.

The gene calls are TRBV5-1 and TRBJ2-2; no clear D gene. The CDR3 runs to 13 residues. Germline V lookup: CDR1 SGHRS, CDR2 YFSETQ. V was trimmed by 5 bases and J by 6 bases, leaving 11 bases between them. The CDR3 nucleotides read TGCGCCAGCAGTTTTCGCCCTGCCGGGGAGCTGTTTTTT. It translates to CASSFRPAGELFF. Using reference TRBV5-1 and TRBJ2-2 for the parts outside the CDR3, the full variable domain is KAGVTQTPRYLIKTRGQQVTLSCSPISGHRSVSWYQQTPGQGLQFLFEYFSETQRNKGNFPGRFSGRQFSNSRSEMNVSTLELGDSALYLCASSFRPAGELFFGEGSRLTVL.

The CDR3: CASSESLRTDTQYF. In DNA form, the CDR3 reads TGTGCCAGCAGTGAAAGCCTCCGCACAGATACGCAGTATTTT. The V gene is TRBV25-1, the J gene TRBJ2-3; no definite D call. V lost 2 bases to trimming and J lost 1 base, with 7 bases between them. There are 14 residues in the CDR3. Germline V CDR1 and CDR2: MGHDK, SYGVNS.

The chain combines TRBV28 with TRBJ1-1; D perhaps matches TRBD1 (5 bases). Per the germline V gene, CDR1 is MDHEN and CDR2 is SYDVKM. There are 13 residues in the CDR3. Between the trimmed V and J ends, which lost 2 bases and 6 bases, there was a span of 10 bases. The CDR3 spells CASSLLTGPEAFF. CDR3 nucleotide sequence: TGTGCCAGCAGTTTACTAACGGGACCTGAAGCTTTCTTT.

The chain combines TRBV27 with TRBJ1-1, with 10 bases lining up with TRBD1. Trimming cost V 8 bases and J 4 bases; bases outside gene matches: 7. The CDR3 is made up of 14 amino acids. The germline V gene has CDR1 MNHEY and CDR2 SMNVEV (reference sequence). CDR3 residues: CASCRQGASTEAFF. CDR3 DNA sequence: TGTGCCAGCTGCCGACAGGGGGCCAGCACTGAAGCTTTCTTT.

This chain joins TRBV6-1 and TRBJ2-3; 13 nucleotides agree with TRBD2. The CDR3 covers 15 residues. CDR1 and CDR2 (germline): MNHNS, SASEGT. Unmatched junction bases numbered 3, after V lost 5 bases and J lost 4 bases. CDR3 protein: CASSRLAGGADTQYF. CDR3 nucleotides: TGTGCCAGCAGTCGACTAGCGGGAGGAGCAGATACGCAGTATTTT.

The rearrangement joins TRBV6-6 to TRBJ2-7; 10 bases are a match to TRBD1. Germline loops: CDR1 MNHNY, CDR2 SVGAGI (reference sequence). With V trimmed by 0 bases and J by 5 bases, 4 bases remained unmatched. This CDR3 is 15 amino acids long. Here the CDR3 reads CASSYSGTGVNEQYF. For the CDR3, the DNA is TGTGCCAGCAGTTACTCGGGGACAGGGGTCAACGAGCAGTACTTC.

The chain carries TRBV29-1 and TRBJ2-5; 7 nucleotides agree with TRBD1. This CDR3 has 15 residues. J lost 4 bases, V lost 1 base, and 9 bases had no gene match. CDR1 is SQVTM and CDR2 is ANQGSEA in the germline V gene. CDR3 region: CSVEGWAGGRETQYF. The CDR3 nucleotides read TGCAGCGTTGAAGGGTGGGCAGGGGGTAGAGAGACCCAGTACTTC.

This clone was recorded only once. The CDR3 here is CASSLGRVLIGTQYF. The DNA of the CDR3 is TGTGCCAGCAGCTTAGGCCGAGTCTTAATTGGTACGCAGTATTTT. The chain joins TRBV13 to TRBJ2-3; D uncertain. This CDR3 is built from 15 residues. Trimming shortened V by 0 bases and J by 8 bases, and 15 bases separated the two germline ends. CDR1 and CDR2 (germline): PRHDT, FYEKMQ (reference sequence).

This chain links TRBV29-1 with TRBJ1-1, with D unclear. Trimming removed 3 bases from V and 4 bases from J, with 12 bases in between. Germline values: CDR1 SQVTM, CDR2 ANQGSEA. The CDR3 is 13 residues long. The CDR3 spells CSVEWDLGTEAFF. Written as DNA, the CDR3 is TGCAGCGTTGAGTGGGATTTGGGCACTGAAGCTTTCTTT.

This clone appeared a single time. The V call is TRBV6-5, the J call TRBJ2-7; the D is unclear. V lost 1 base, J lost 0 bases, and 10 bases lay in between. The length of the CDR3 is 15 residues. Looked up from germline, CDR1 is MNHEY and CDR2 is SVGAGI. The CDR3: CASSYFGPSSYEQYF. In DNA form, the CDR3 reads TGTGCCAGCAGTTACTTCGGTCCCTCCTCCTACGAGCAGTACTTC.

The chain carries TRBV28 and TRBJ2-1; 8 positions agree with TRBD2. This CDR3 has 15 amino acids. Germline V gives CDR1 MDHEN, CDR2 SYDVKM. Trimming removed 6 bases from V and 6 bases from J; junction bases left unmatched: 10. In DNA form, the CDR3 reads TGTGCCAGCAGGCCAACGGGACTAGGGATCAATGAGCAGTTCTTC. It is translated as CASRPTGLGINEQFF.

The chain is built from TRBV18 and TRBJ1-1; unclear D gene. The ends were cut back, 3 bases at V and 5 bases at J, with 13 bases in the middle. Germline CDR1 and CDR2: KGHSH and LQKENI. The CDR3 has 14 amino acids. CDR3 DNA sequence: TGTGCCAGCTCACCCACACCACCGGCGACTGAAGCTTTCTTT. It translates to CASSPTPPATEAFF. The full variable domain, with the rest looked up from reference TRBV18 and TRBJ1-1, is NAGVMQNPRHLVRRRGQEARLRCSPMKGHSHVYWYRQLPEEGLKFMVYLQKENIIDESGMPKERFSAEFPKEGPSILRIQQVVRGDSAAYFCASSPTPPATEAFFGQGTRLTVV.

The rearrangement uses TRBV2 and TRBJ1-1; no reliable D call. Trimming took off 4 bases at V and 7 bases at J, with 13 bases between the two ends. The germline V gene has CDR1 SNHLY and CDR2 FYNNEI. CDR3 length equals 13 residues. The CDR3 protein is CASSVYGQGEAFF. DNA of the CDR3: TGTGCCAGCAGTGTTTATGGGCAAGGTGAAGCTTTCTTT.

V gene TRBV7-2 combines with J gene TRBJ2-3; D call uncertain. The CDR3 extends over 14 amino acids. CDR1 and CDR2 from the germline V gene are SGHTA and FQGNSA. The V end was cut by 4 bases, the J end by 1 base, with 9 bases between. DNA for the CDR3: TGTGCCAGCAGCTCCAGATCCCGCACAGATACGCAGTATTTT. Amino acid sequence: CASSSRSRTDTQYF.

V is TRBV9 and J is TRBJ1-6; D gene unclear. Between the trimmed V and J ends, which lost 3 bases and 12 bases, there was a span of 10 bases. CDR3 length: 12 amino acids. The germline V gene has CDR1 SGDLS and CDR2 YYNGEE. The CDR3 DNA reads as TGTGCCAGCAGCGGCATACAAGGACCCCTCCACTTT. It specifies CASSGIQGPLHF.

This clone was seen a single time. The J gene is TRBJ2-7, the V gene TRBV6-5, with D uncertain. CDR3 length: 13 amino acids. CDR1 is MNHEY, CDR2 SVGAGI, per germline. Trimming pared 4 bases from V and 0 bases from J, leaving 7 bases between. CDR3 in DNA: TGTGCCAGCAGTTCGGCCAACTCCTACGAGCAGTACTTC. This translates into CASSSANSYEQYF.

The CDR3 DNA follows: TGCGCCAGCAGCTCCCAGGGGTGGGGGCCCCTCCACTTT. Its protein is CASSSQGWGPLHF. The rearrangement joins TRBV5-1 to TRBJ1-6; maybe TRBD1 (6 bases). Trimming shortened V by 3 bases and J by 13 bases, and 14 bases separated the two germline ends. Germline loops: CDR1 SGHRS, CDR2 YFSETQ. This CDR3 spans 13 amino acids. Together with reference TRBV5-1 and TRBJ1-6, the CDR3 gives the full variable domain: KAGVTQTPRYLIKTRGQQVTLSCSPISGHRSVSWYQQTPGQGLQFLFEYFSETQRNKGNFPGRFSGRQFSNSRSEMNVSTLELGDSALYLCASSSQGWGPLHFGNGTRLTVT.

This clone has more than one count but fewer than ten. The rearrangement joins TRBV7-2 to TRBJ2-1, with 12 bases that match TRBD2. Per the germline V gene, CDR1 is SGHTA and CDR2 is FQGNSA. V shed 3 bases and J 9 bases; nucleotides not matched to a gene: 6. The CDR3 has 15 residues. The DNA for the CDR3 is TGTGCCAGCAGCTTCCCGGGACTAGCGGGCGTTGAGCAGTTCTTC. This gives the protein CASSFPGLAGVEQFF.